Listed below are T cell receptor beta chains from one sample, sequenced in a study of type 1 and type 2 diabetes patients. MiXCR, run by TCRdb on the multiplex PCR reads, gives a single entry per CDR3 protein. The sample includes fewer than 300,000 distinct CDR3 sequences, 45% to 60% seen only once; the top ten take roughly 15%. The sample was peripheral blood mononuclear cells (PBMCs). These receptor sequences come from a man between 18 and 35 years old with type 2 diabetes. The CDR3 runs from the conserved cysteine through the conserved F or W. The D gene is left open where the match is weak. Clone sizes are given selectively: once, few, many, or a class where the clone is expanded.

TRBV10-2	TRBJ2-1	TRBD2	-	16	CASHGRLAGKPVEQFF	TGCGCCAGCCACGGCCGGCTAGCGGGGAAGCCGGTTGAGCAGTTCTTC
TRBV10-3	TRBJ2-3	-	-	13	CAISGEGDDTQYF	TGTGCCATCAGTGGTGAGGGAGATGATACGCAGTATTTT
TRBV29-1	TRBJ2-7	-	few	12	CSVGPARGEQYF	TGCAGCGTTGGGCCAGCTCGAGGCGAGCAGTACTTC
TRBV4-1	TRBJ2-7	-	few	14	CASSLTSDGYEQYF	TGCGCCAGCAGCCTTACGTCGGACGGGTACGAGCAGTACTTC
TRBV7-3	TRBJ2-2	-	-	16	CASSLVRRGKGGELFF	TGTGCCAGCAGCCTAGTTCGCAGGGGAAAAGGGGGGGAGCTGTTTTTT
TRBV6-2/TRBV6-3	TRBJ1-6	-	-	14	CASSLNRVNSPLHF	TGTGCCAGCAGTTTGAACAGGGTCAATTCACCCCTCCACTTT
TRBV12-3/TRBV12-4	TRBJ1-5	TRBD1	-	15	CASSFAGGGNQPQHF	TGTGCCAGCAGTTTTGCAGGGGGGGGCAATCAGCCCCAGCATTTT
TRBV19	TRBJ2-6	TRBD1	-	17	CASSIRDRGSGANVLTF	TGTGCCAGTAGTATTAGGGACAGGGGCTCTGGGGCCAACGTCCTGACTTTC
TRBV11-1	TRBJ2-7	TRBD1	-	14	CASSHRGHLYEQYF	TGTGCCAGCAGCCACAGGGGGCACCTTTACGAGCAGTACTTC
TRBV19	TRBJ2-3	-	once	14	CASRSGTSTDTQYF	TGTGCCAGCAGGTCCGGGACTAGCACAGATACGCAGTATTTT
TRBV12-3/TRBV12-4	TRBJ1-2	TRBD1	-	14	CASNPTGSNYGYTF	TGTGCCAGCAATCCGACAGGGAGCAACTATGGCTACACCTTC
TRBV9	TRBJ2-7	TRBD1	-	15	CASSVSWTGSYEQYF	TGTGCCAGCAGCGTTAGCTGGACAGGGTCCTACGAGCAGTACTTC
TRBV20-1	TRBJ2-1	-	-	15	CSARAGGLSYNEQFF	TGCAGTGCTCGAGCCGGGGGGCTGTCCTACAATGAGCAGTTCTTC
TRBV5-1	TRBJ2-1	-	few	12	CASSLTPDEQFF	TGCGCCAGCAGCTTGACTCCGGATGAGCAGTTCTTC
TRBV6-1	TRBJ2-7	TRBD2	-	16	CASSGSWTGGSREQYF	TGTGCCAGCAGCGGTTCTTGGACTGGCGGGAGCCGTGAGCAGTACTTC
TRBV2	TRBJ2-7	TRBD1	-	15	CASSVDGTGGLEQYF	TGTGCCAGCAGCGTAGACGGGACAGGGGGTCTGGAACAGTACTTC
TRBV12-3/TRBV12-4	TRBJ1-6	-	once	14	CASSLSQGSSPLHF	TGTGCCAGCAGTTTAAGTCAGGGATCCTCACCCCTCCACTTT
TRBV7-2	TRBJ1-2	TRBD1	-	12	CASSPGGVGYTF	TGTGCCAGCAGCCCAGGGGGTGTAGGCTACACCTTC
TRBV28	TRBJ2-5	TRBD2	few	13	CASNLAGPGTQYF	TGTGCCAGCAACCTAGCGGGGCCAGGGACCCAGTACTTC
TRBV20-1	TRBJ2-1	TRBD1	-	13	CSATRDRGYEQFF	TGCAGTGCTACGAGGGACAGGGGGTATGAGCAGTTCTTC
TRBV30	TRBJ1-1	TRBD1	few	13	CAWSPGQGSVAFF	TGTGCCTGGAGTCCCGGACAGGGGAGTGTGGCTTTCTTT
TRBV4-1	TRBJ2-1	TRBD2	-	16	CASSHTAGLAANEQFF	TGTGCCAGCAGCCACACAGCGGGACTAGCGGCCAATGAGCAGTTCTTC
TRBV2	TRBJ1-2	TRBD1	-	13	CASSRDRAYGYTF	TGTGCCAGCAGCCGGGACAGGGCATATGGCTACACCTTC
TRBV18	TRBJ1-5	TRBD1	-	15	CASSPETGPYQPQHF	TGTGCCAGCTCACCGGAGACAGGGCCCTATCAGCCCCAGCATTTT
TRBV6-6	TRBJ2-5	TRBD1	-	14	CATTPPGGGETQYF	TGTGCCACCACTCCCCCAGGGGGCGGAGAGACCCAGTACTTC
TRBV10-3	TRBJ1-1	TRBD1	-	14	CAISEAGDRGKAFF	TGTGCCATCAGTGAGGCGGGGGACAGGGGGAAAGCTTTCTTT
TRBV28	TRBJ1-1	TRBD1	-	14	CASSAQGRDTEAFF	TGTGCCAGCAGTGCACAGGGGAGGGACACTGAAGCTTTCTTT
TRBV10-3	TRBJ1-2	TRBD1	-	13	CAIRDDRGGGYTF	TGTGCCATCAGAGATGACAGGGGGGGCGGCTACACCTTC
TRBV6-6	TRBJ2-3	-	-	15	CASSYEGVSTDTQYF	TGTGCCAGCAGTTACGAAGGGGTCAGCACAGATACGCAGTATTTT
TRBV6-6	TRBJ1-6	TRBD1	-	15	CASSTPGQARAPLHF	TGTGCCAGCAGTACCCCGGGACAGGCAAGGGCACCCCTCCACTTT
TRBV30	TRBJ2-7	-	once	11	CAWSSSVEQYF	TGTGCCTGGAGTTCTAGTGTAGAACAGTACTTC
TRBV7-6	TRBJ2-7	-	-	14	CASSSTQGGYEQYF	TGTGCCAGCAGCTCGACTCAGGGGGGCTACGAGCAGTACTTC
TRBV12-3/TRBV12-4	TRBJ2-5	-	few	13	CASGIWVNRTQYF	TGTGCCAGCGGTATATGGGTAAATCGAACCCAGTACTTC
TRBV12-3/TRBV12-4	TRBJ1-6	-	-	15	CASSLGGGGNSPLHF	TGTGCCAGCAGTTTAGGAGGGGGTGGTAATTCACCCCTCCACTTT
TRBV10-3	TRBJ2-3	TRBD1	few	15	CATRNRGFTPDTQYF	TGTGCCACCCGTAACAGGGGTTTTACTCCAGATACGCAGTATTTT
TRBV2	TRBJ2-1	TRBD2	few	15	CASSSLAGGVYEQFF	TGTGCCAGCAGCTCACTAGCGGGGGGGGTGTATGAGCAGTTCTTC
TRBV9	TRBJ2-2	-	-	15	CASSVEMANTGELFF	TGTGCCAGCAGCGTAGAGATGGCGAACACCGGGGAGCTGTTTTTT
TRBV20-1	TRBJ2-1	-	-	16	CSARGDKGRVYNEQFF	TGCAGTGCTAGAGGGGATAAAGGTCGGGTATACAATGAGCAGTTCTTC
TRBV7-2	TRBJ2-7	TRBD2	once	17	CASSKRLGGTGSYEQYF	TGTGCCAGCAGCAAACGATTGGGGGGGACCGGGTCCTACGAGCAGTACTTC
TRBV24-1	TRBJ2-3	-	-	13	CATSDPSTDTQYF	TGTGCCACCAGTGACCCCAGCACAGATACGCAGTATTTT
TRBV7-6	TRBJ1-5	TRBD1	-	18	CASSLSPPGTGVGQPQHF	TGTGCCAGCAGCTTAAGTCCACCCGGGACAGGGGTAGGGCAGCCCCAGCATTTT
TRBV15	TRBJ2-7	-	-	13	CATSRVGGHEQYF	TGTGCCACCAGCAGGGTGGGGGGACACGAGCAGTACTTC
TRBV6-1	TRBJ2-1	-	-	12	CASGFGYNEQFF	TGTGCCAGCGGTTTCGGCTACAATGAGCAGTTCTTC
TRBV2	TRBJ1-2	TRBD1	-	14	CASSPQGGTGGYTF	TGTGCCAGCAGCCCCCAAGGAGGGACAGGAGGCTACACCTTC
TRBV4-2	TRBJ2-2	TRBD1	few	15	CASSPGTVNTGELFF	TGTGCCAGCAGCCCTGGGACAGTTAACACCGGGGAGCTGTTTTTT
TRBV27	TRBJ2-7	TRBD2	-	16	CASRKGLAEGAYEQYF	TGTGCCAGCAGAAAGGGACTAGCGGAGGGGGCCTACGAGCAGTACTTC
TRBV4-1	TRBJ2-7	TRBD1	-	15	CASSQDLTGGYEQYF	TGCGCCAGCAGCCAAGATCTTACAGGGGGCTACGAGCAGTACTTC
TRBV27	TRBJ1-1	-	-	13	CASSDYTVTEAFF	TGCGCCAGCAGTGATTACACGGTCACTGAAGCTTTCTTT
TRBV5-1	TRBJ1-1	-	many	11	CASSLDTEAFF	TGTGCCAGCAGCTTAGACACTGAAGCTTTCTTT
TRBV19	TRBJ1-1	TRBD1	few	16	CASRTGMPNPNTEAFF	TGTGCCAGTAGGACAGGGATGCCGAATCCGAACACTGAAGCTTTCTTT
TRBV7-9	TRBJ2-7	-	once	14	CASSPPGFPYEQYF	TGTGCCAGCAGCCCCCCGGGGTTTCCCTACGAGCAGTACTTC
TRBV30	TRBJ2-7	TRBD1	-	13	CAWSVRGPYEQYF	TGTGCCTGGAGTGTAAGGGGGCCCTACGAGCAGTACTTC
TRBV7-8	TRBJ2-3	TRBD2	-	15	CASSLLAESTDTQYF	TGTGCCAGCAGCTTACTAGCGGAGAGCACAGATACGCAGTATTTT
TRBV5-1	TRBJ1-1	-	-	15	CASSLAAGVNTEAFF	TGTGCCAGCAGCTTGGCCGCAGGGGTGAACACTGAAGCTTTCTTT
TRBV20-1	TRBJ2-1	TRBD2	-	16	CSTGGASGRRENEQFF	TGCAGTACCGGGGGCGCTAGCGGGAGGAGGGAAAATGAGCAGTTCTTC